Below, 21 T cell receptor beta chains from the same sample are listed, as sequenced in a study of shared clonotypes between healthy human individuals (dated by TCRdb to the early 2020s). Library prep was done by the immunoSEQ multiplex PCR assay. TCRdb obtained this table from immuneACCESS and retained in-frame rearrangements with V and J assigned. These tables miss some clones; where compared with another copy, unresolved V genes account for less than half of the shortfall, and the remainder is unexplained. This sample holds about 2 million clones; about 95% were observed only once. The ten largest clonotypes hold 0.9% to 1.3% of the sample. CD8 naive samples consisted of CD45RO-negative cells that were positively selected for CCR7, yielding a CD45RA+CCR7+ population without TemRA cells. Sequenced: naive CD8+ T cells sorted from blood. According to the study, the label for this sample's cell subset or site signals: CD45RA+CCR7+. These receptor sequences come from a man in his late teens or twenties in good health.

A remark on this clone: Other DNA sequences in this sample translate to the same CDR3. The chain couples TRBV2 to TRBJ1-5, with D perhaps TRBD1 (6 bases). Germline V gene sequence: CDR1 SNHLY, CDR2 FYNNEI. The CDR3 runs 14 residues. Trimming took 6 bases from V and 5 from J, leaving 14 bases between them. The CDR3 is CASSGGQGYQPQHF. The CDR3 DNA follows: TGTGCCAGCAGCGGGGGGCAGGGTTATCAGCCCCAGCATTTT.

The CDR3: CASSAIGPNTGELFF. The CDR3 coding sequence is TGTGCCAGCAGCGCTATAGGGCCGAACACCGGGGAGCTGTTTTTT. V gene TRBV2 combines with J gene TRBJ2-2; D gene unclear. CDR3 length: 15 residues. CDR1 and CDR2 from the germline V gene are SNHLY and FYNNEI. V was clipped by 6 bases and J by 0 bases, with 11 bases between them.

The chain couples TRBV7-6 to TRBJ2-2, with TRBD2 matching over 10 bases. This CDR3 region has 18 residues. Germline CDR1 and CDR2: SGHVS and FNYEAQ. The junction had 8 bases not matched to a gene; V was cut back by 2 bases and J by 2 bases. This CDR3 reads CASSLLSGTSENTGELFF. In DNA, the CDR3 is TGTGCCAGCAGCTTACTGTCCGGGACTAGCGAAAACACCGGGGAGCTGTTTTTT.

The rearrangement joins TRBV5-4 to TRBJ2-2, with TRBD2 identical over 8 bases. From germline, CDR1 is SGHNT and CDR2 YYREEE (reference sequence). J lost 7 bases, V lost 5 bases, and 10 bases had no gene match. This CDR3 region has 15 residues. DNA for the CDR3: TGTGCCAGCAGGTATACTAGCGGCGGAGGCGGGGAGCTGTTTTTT. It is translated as CASRYTSGGGGELFF.

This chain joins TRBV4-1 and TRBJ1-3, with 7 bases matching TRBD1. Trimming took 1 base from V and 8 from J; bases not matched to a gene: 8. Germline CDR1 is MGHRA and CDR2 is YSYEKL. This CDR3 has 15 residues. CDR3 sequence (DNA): TGCGCCAGCAGCCAAGGTTTCCAGGGGGTAGACACCATATATTTT. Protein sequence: CASSQGFQGVDTIYF.

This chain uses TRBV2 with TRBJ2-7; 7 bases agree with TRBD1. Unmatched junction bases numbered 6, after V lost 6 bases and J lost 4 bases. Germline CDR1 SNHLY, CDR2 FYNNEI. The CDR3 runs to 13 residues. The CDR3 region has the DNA TGTGCCAGCAGCGGGACAGAACGTTACGAGCAGTACTTC. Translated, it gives CASSGTERYEQYF.

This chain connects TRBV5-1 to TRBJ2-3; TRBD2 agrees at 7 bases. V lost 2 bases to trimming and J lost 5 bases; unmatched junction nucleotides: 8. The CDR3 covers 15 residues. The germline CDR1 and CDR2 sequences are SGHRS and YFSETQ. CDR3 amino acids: CASSFNGRLEDTQYF. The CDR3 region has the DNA TGCGCCAGCAGCTTCAACGGGAGGTTAGAAGATACGCAGTATTTT.

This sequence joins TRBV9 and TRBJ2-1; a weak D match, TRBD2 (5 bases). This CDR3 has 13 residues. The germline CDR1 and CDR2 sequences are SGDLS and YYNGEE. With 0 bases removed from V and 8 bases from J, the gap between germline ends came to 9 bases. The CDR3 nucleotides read TGTGCCAGCAGCGTAGACGAGGGCCATGAGCAGTTCTTC. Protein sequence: CASSVDEGHEQFF.

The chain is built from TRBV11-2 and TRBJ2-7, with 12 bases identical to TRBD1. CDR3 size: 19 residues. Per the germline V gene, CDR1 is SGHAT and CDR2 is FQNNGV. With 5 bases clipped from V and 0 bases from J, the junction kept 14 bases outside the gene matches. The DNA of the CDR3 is TGTGCCAGCAGCCCAACTAGGGACAGGGGGCCTAGGAGCTCCTACGAGCAGTACTTC. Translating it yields CASSPTRDRGPRSSYEQYF.

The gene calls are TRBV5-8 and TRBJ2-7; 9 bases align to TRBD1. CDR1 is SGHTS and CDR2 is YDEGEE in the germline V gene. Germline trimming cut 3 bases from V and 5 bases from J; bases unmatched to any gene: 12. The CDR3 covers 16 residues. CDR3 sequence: CASSYPYGTGFNEQYF. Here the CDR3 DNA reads TGTGCCAGCAGCTATCCTTACGGGACAGGGTTCAACGAGCAGTACTTC.

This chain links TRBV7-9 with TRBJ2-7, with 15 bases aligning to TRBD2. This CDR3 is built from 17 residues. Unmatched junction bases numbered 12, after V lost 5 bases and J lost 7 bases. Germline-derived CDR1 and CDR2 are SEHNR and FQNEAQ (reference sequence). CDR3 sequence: CASSHQLGTSGRREQYF. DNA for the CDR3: TGTGCCAGCAGCCACCAGCTCGGGACTAGCGGGAGGCGGGAGCAGTACTTC.

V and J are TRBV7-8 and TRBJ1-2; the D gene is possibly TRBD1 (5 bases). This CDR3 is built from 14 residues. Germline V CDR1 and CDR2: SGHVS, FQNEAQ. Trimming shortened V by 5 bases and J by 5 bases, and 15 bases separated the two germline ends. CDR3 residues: CASSPTPGAYGYTF. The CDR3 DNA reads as TGTGCCAGCAGCCCTACTCCCGGGGCTTATGGCTACACCTTC.

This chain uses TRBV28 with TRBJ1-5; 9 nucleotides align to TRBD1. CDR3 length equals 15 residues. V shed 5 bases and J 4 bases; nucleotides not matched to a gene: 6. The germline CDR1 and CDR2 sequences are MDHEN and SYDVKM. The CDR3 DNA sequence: TGTGCCAGCAGTCGCTGGGACAGGGAAAATCAGCCCCAGCATTTT. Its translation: CASSRWDRENQPQHF.

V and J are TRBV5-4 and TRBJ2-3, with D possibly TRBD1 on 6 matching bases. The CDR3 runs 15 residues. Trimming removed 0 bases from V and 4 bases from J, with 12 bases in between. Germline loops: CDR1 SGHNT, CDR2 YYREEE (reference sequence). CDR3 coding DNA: TGTGCCAGCAGCTTGGATAGGGGGAAACCAGATACGCAGTATTTT. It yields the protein CASSLDRGKPDTQYF.

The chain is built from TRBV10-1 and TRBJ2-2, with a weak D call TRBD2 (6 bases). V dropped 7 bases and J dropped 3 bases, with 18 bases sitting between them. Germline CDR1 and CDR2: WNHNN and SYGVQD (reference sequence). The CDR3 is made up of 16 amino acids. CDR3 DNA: TGCGCCAGCATAGGGACTTTAATTGAAGACACCGGGGAGCTGTTTTTT. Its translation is CASIGTLIEDTGELFF.

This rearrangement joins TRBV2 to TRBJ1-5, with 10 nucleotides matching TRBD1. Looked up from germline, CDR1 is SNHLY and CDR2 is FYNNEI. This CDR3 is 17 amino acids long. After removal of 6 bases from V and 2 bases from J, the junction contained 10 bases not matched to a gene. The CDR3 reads CASRADRGGIGNQPQHF. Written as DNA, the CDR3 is TGTGCCAGCAGAGCGGACAGGGGGGGGATTGGCAATCAGCCCCAGCATTTT.

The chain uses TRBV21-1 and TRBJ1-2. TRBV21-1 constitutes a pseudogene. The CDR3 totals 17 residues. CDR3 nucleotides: TGTGCCAGCACCACCCGACGGGGGAACTCCTCTAACTATGGCTACACCTTC. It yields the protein CASTTRRGNSSNYGYTF.

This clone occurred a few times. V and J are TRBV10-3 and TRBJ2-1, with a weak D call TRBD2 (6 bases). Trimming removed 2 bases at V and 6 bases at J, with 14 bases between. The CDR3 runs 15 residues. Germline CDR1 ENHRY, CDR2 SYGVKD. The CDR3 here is CAISEAGNNFNEQFF. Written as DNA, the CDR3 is TGTGCCATCAGTGAGGCGGGAAATAACTTCAATGAGCAGTTCTTC.

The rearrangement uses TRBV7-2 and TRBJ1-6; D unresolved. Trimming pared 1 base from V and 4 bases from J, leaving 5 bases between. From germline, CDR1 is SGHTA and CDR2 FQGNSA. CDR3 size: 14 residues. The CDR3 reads CASSLVGYNSPLHF. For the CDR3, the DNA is TGTGCCAGCAGCTTAGTCGGTTATAATTCACCCCTCCACTTT.

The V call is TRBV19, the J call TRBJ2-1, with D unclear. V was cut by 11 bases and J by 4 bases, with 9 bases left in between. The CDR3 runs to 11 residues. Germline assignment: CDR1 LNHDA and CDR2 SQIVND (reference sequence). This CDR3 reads CAASSYNEQFF. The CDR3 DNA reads TGTGCCGCCTCTAGTTACAATGAGCAGTTCTTC.

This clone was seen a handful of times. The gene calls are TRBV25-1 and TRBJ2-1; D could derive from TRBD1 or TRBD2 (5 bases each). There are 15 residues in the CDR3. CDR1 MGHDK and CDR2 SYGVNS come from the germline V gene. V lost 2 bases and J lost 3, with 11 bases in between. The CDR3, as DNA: TGTGCCAGCAGTGAAATGGGGGTAGTCTACAATGAGCAGTTCTTC. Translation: CASSEMGVVYNEQFF.